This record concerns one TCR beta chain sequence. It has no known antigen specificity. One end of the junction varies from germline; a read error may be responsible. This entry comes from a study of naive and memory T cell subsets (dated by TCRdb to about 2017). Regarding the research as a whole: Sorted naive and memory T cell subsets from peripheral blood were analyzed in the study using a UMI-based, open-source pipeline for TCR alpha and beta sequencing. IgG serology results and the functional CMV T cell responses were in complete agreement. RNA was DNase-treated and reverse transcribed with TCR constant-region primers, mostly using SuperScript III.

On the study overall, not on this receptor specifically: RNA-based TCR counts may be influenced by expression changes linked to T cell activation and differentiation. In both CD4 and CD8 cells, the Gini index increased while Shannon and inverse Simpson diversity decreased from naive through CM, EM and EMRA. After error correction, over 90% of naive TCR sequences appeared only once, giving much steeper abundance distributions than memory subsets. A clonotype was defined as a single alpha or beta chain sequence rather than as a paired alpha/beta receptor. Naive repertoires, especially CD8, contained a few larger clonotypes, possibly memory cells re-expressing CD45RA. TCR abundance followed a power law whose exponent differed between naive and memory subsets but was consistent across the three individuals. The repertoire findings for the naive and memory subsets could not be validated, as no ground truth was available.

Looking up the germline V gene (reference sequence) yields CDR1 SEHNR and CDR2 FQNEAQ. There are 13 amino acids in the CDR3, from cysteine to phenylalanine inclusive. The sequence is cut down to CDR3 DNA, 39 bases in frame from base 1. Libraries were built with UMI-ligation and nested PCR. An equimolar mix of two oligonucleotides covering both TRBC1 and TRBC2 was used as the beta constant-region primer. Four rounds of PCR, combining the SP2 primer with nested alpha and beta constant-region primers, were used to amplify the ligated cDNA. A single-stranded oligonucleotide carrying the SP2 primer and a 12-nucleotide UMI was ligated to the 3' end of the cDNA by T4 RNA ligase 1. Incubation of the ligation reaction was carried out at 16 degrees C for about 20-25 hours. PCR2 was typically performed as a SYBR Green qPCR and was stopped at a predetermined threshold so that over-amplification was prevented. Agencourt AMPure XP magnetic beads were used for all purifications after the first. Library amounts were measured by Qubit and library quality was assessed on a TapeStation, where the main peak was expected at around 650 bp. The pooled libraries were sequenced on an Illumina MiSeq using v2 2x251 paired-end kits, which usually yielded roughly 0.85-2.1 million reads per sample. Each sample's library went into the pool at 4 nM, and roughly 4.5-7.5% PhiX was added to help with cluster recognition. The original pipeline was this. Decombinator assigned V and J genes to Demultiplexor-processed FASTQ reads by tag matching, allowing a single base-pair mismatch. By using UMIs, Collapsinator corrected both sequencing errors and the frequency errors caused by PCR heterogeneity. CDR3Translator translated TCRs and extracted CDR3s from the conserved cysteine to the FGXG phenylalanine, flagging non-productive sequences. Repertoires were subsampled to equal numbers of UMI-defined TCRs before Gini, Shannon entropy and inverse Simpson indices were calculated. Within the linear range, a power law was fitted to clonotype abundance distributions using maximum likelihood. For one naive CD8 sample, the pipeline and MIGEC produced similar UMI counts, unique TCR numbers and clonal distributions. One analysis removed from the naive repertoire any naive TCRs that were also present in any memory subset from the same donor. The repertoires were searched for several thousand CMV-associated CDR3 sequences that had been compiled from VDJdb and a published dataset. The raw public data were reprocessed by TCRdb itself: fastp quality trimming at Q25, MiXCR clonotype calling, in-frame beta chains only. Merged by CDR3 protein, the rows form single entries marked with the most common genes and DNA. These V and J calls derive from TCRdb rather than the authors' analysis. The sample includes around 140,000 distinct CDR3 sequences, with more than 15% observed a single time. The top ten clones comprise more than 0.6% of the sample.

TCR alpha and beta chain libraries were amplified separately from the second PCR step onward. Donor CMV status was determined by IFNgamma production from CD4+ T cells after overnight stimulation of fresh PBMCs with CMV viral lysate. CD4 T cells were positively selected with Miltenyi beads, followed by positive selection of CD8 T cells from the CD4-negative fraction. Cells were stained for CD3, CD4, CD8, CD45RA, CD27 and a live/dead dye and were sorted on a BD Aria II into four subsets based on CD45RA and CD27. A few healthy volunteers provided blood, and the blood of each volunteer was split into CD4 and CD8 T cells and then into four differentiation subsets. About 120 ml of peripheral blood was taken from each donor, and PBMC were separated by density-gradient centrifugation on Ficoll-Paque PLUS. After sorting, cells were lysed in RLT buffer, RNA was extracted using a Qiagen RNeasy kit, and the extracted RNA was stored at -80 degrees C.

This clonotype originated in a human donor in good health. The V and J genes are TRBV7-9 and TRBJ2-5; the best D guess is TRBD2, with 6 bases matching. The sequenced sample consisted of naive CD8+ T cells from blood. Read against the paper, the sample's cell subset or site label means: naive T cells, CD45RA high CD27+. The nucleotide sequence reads TGTGCCAGCAGCATGGCGGGGCAAGAGATCCAGTACTTC. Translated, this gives CASSMAGQEIQYF.